This T cell receptor beta chain was recorded in a study of cytomegalovirus exposure and HLA in healthy donors. This CDR3 has 16 residues. Germline trimming cut 1 base from V and 5 bases from J; bases unmatched to any gene: 9. PCR involved 60 Vbeta and 13 Jbeta primers. Sequenced by immunoSEQ multiplex PCR; TCRdb stores in-frame clones only, minus some. The sample includes approximately 110,000 clones, roughly 76% seen only once; the top ten take 7.7%. The sample consisted of PBMCs. This chain joins TRBV5-3 and TRBJ1-3; 7 nucleotides align to TRBD1. TRBV5-3 is an ORF; its function is uncertain. The source of this sequence is a woman between 50 and 59 years old in good health and CMV-seropositive. This CDR3 reads CARSLRQGPSRNTIYF. The CDR3, as DNA: TGTGCCAGAAGCTTGAGACAGGGCCCGTCCAGAAACACCATATATTTT.